The clone carrying this T cell receptor (beta chain) was detected once. Its matching antigen is unknown. Deletions cut 4 bases from V and 2 bases from J, with 11 bases between. Germline values: CDR1 MNHNS, CDR2 SASEGT. This CDR3 is 15 amino acids long. This entry is derived from a study of identifying expanded T cells in peripheral blood. Whole-study findings and limits: About 1.2 clones differed between technical replicates, versus approximately 17 and 20 over time. Variance in clone template counts between roughly 2-week samples significantly increased with total template count across all healthy donors.

Sequencing was performed with immunoSEQ multiplex PCR; in TCRdb, only in-frame clones are kept and a portion is missing. This sample has approximately 130,000 clones, with less than 90% found just once. During the collection period, no donor immune events like infections were recorded. The source material was blood. The source of this sequence is a person aged 18-69 years in good health. This chain joins TRBV6-1 and TRBJ2-2; D gene unclear. The CDR3 DNA is TGTGCCAGCAGTGTTCAGGCTCCAAACACCGGGGAGCTGTTTTTT. This sequence encodes CASSVQAPNTGELFF.